These 26 T cell receptor beta chains share one sample of origin, sequenced in a study of blood T cell repertoires in COVID-19. Measured with immunoSEQ multiplex PCR; TCRdb has only the in-frame clones, and not every one. There are roughly 400,000 clones in the sample; 88% occur only once, and around 2.1% lies in the top ten. Sequencing input: PBMCs or T cells enriched from blood (not recorded which). Receptors were obtained from a middle-aged woman with acute COVID-19.

V is TRBV4-2 and J is TRBJ2-2, with 8 bases that match TRBD2. The CDR3 spans 21 residues. Looked up from germline, CDR1 is LGHNA and CDR2 is YNFKEQ. The V and J ends lost 0 bases and 1 base, in that order; junction bases with no gene match: 16. The CDR3 sequence is CASSQDRVPNAGGRNTGELFF. CDR3 DNA: TGTGCCAGCAGCCAAGATAGGGTGCCCAACGCGGGGGGACGGAACACCGGGGAGCTGTTTTTT.

The chain joins TRBV12-5 to TRBJ1-2; a weak D match, TRBD1 (5 bases). Germline V gene sequence: CDR1 LGHNT, CDR2 FRNRAP. The CDR3 is made up of 12 amino acids. Trimming pared 7 bases from V and 4 bases from J, leaving 10 bases between. The CDR3 region is CASAPGSYGYTF. CDR3 DNA: TGTGCTAGTGCCCCAGGGTCCTATGGCTACACCTTC.

The chain combines TRBV5-1 with TRBJ1-2; TRBD1 matches 12 bases. Germline lookup yields CDR1 SGHRS and CDR2 YFSETQ. V shed 3 bases, J shed 8 bases, and the junction held 8 bases outside the gene matches. The length of the CDR3 is 15 residues. The CDR3 here is CASSSRDRGPGGYTF. In nucleotides, the CDR3 is TGCGCCAGCAGCTCCCGGGACAGGGGGCCCGGGGGCTACACCTTC.

A single count supports this clone. V is TRBV15 and J is TRBJ1-5; no clear D gene. V was shortened by 5 bases and J by 2 bases, with 13 bases between the two germline ends. The CDR3 has 15 residues. The germline gives CDR1 LNHNV, CDR2 YYDKDF (reference sequence). This CDR3 reads CATSPGDLGNQPQHF. Written as DNA, the CDR3 is TGTGCCACCAGCCCCGGGGATTTGGGCAATCAGCCCCAGCATTTT.

The chain links TRBV7-6 to TRBJ1-3; 9 nucleotides match TRBD1. The CDR3 has 14 amino acids. The germline V gene encodes CDR1 SGHVS and CDR2 FNYEAQ. The V segment lost 6 bases and the J segment 11 bases; nucleotides outside the gene matches: 11. The CDR3 bases are TGTGCCAGCAGTTCCGTCCCGGGACAGGGCCCCATATATTTT. This encodes CASSSVPGQGPIYF.

This chain uses TRBV9 with TRBJ2-7; no clear D. The germline V gene encodes CDR1 SGDLS and CDR2 YYNGEE. Trimming took off 0 bases at V and 5 bases at J, with 9 bases between the two ends. The length of the CDR3 is 13 residues. CDR3 DNA: TGTGCCAGCAGCGTAGGCAGGTTCCACGAGCAGTACTTC. Translating it yields CASSVGRFHEQYF.

V gene TRBV5-1 combines with J gene TRBJ2-3, with D unresolved. Looked up from germline, CDR1 is SGHRS and CDR2 is YFSETQ. The CDR3 extends over 11 amino acids. Trimming stripped 6 bases from V and 0 bases from J, with 2 bases between. CDR3 sequence: CASTSTDTQYF. In nucleotides, the CDR3 is TGCGCCAGCACTAGCACAGATACGCAGTATTTT. Based on the CDR3 plus reference TRBV5-1 and TRBJ2-3, the full variable domain is KAGVTQTPRYLIKTRGQQVTLSCSPISGHRSVSWYQQTPGQGLQFLFEYFSETQRNKGNFPGRFSGRQFSNSRSEMNVSTLELGDSALYLCASTSTDTQYFGPGTRLTVL.

The chain links TRBV15 to TRBJ1-3, with TRBD1 as a possible D gene (5 bases). The CDR3 consists of 17 residues. Germline V gives CDR1 LNHNV, CDR2 YYDKDF (reference sequence). Trimming cost V 0 bases and J 0 bases, with 12 bases left between them. The CDR3, as DNA: TGTGCCACCAGCAGAGATCTATTAGGGGACTCTGGAAACACCATATATTTT. It encodes CATSRDLLGDSGNTIYF.

CDR3 sequence reads: CASSEFNPNQPQHF. As DNA, the CDR3 is TGTGCCAGCAGTGAATTTAATCCGAATCAGCCCCAGCATTTT. The chain has TRBV2 and TRBJ1-5; D not certain. V was cut by 2 bases and J by 4 bases, with 9 bases left in between. From germline, CDR1 is SNHLY and CDR2 FYNNEI. CDR3 length: 14 amino acids.

The sample holds a few counts of this clone. J is TRBJ2-4 and V is TRBV27; 16 bases map to TRBD2. Trimming took 5 bases from V and 6 from J; bases not matched to a gene: 13. The germline V gene encodes CDR1 MNHEY and CDR2 SMNVEV (reference sequence). The CDR3 spans 19 residues. The CDR3 protein is CASSPKAGTSGGASNIQYF. The CDR3 bases are TGTGCCAGCAGTCCCAAAGCCGGGACTAGCGGGGGGGCATCAAACATTCAGTACTTC.

The chain joins TRBV19 to TRBJ1-1; D is unclear. V was cut by 5 bases and J by 5 bases, with 15 bases left in between. CDR1 is LNHDA, CDR2 SQIVND, per germline (reference sequence). There are 14 residues in the CDR3. For the CDR3, the DNA is TGTGCCAGTAGTGCGGGTCTACGGGGAACTGAAGCTTTCTTT. Translated: CASSAGLRGTEAFF. The whole variable domain, remainder taken from reference TRBV19 and TRBJ1-1, is DGGITQSPKYLFRKEGQNVTLSCEQNLNHDAMYWYRQDPGQGLRLIYYSQIVNDFQKGDIAEGYSVSREKKESFPLTVTSAQKNPTAFYLCASSAGLRGTEAFFGQGTRLTVV.

The rearrangement joins TRBV9 to TRBJ2-3; TRBD1 might be the D (7 bases). Germline V lookup: CDR1 SGDLS, CDR2 YYNGEE. V dropped 10 bases and J dropped 3 bases, with 18 bases sitting between them. The CDR3 runs to 14 residues. CDR3 DNA sequence: TGTGCCGGTGGCTCAGGGGGGAGGACAGATACGCAGTATTTT. It translates to CAGGSGGRTDTQYF.

The genes are TRBV5-1 and TRBJ2-3; TRBD2 aligns across 14 bases. Losses at the gene ends were 2 bases for V and 4 bases for J; bases not matched to a gene: 9. CDR3 length equals 18 residues. The germline gives CDR1 SGHRS, CDR2 YFSETQ. The DNA of the CDR3 is TGCGCCAGCAGCTTCTTCCGGGCGGGACTAGCGGGGGCAGATACGCAGTATTTT. Amino acids: CASSFFRAGLAGADTQYF.

The rearrangement joins TRBV6-5 to TRBJ2-7; the match to TRBD2 covers 9 bases. V was pared by 0 bases and J by 7 bases, with 7 bases of the junction left unmatched. Germline V gives CDR1 MNHEY, CDR2 SVGAGI. There are 15 residues in the CDR3. The DNA of the CDR3 is TGTGCCAGCAGTTACTCGGGCGCGGGGGGGGGTGAGCAGTACTTC. Encoded protein: CASSYSGAGGGEQYF.

The chain has TRBV27 and TRBJ1-2; 8 bases line up with TRBD1. V dropped 4 bases and J dropped 1; count of bases not matched to a gene: 2. The germline gives CDR1 MNHEY, CDR2 SMNVEV (reference sequence). The CDR3 is 14 amino acids. In nucleotides, the CDR3 is TGTGCCAGCAGTTCGACAGGGGATAACTATGGCTACACCTTC. Amino acids: CASSSTGDNYGYTF.

The CDR3 is CASSFLGLLGNEQFF. The CDR3 nucleotides are TGTGCCAGCAGCTTCTTGGGACTATTGGGCAATGAGCAGTTCTTC. The chain employs TRBV7-2 and TRBJ2-1; 7 bases match TRBD2. Germline CDR1 reads SGHTA; CDR2 reads FQGNSA. V was pared by 3 bases and J by 6 bases, with 8 bases of the junction left unmatched. CDR3 length: 15 residues.

This clone was counted a single time. The CDR3 is CSVEEAGGLYEQYF. In DNA, the CDR3 is TGCAGCGTCGAGGAGGCAGGGGGTCTCTACGAGCAGTACTTC. This chain uses TRBV29-1 with TRBJ2-7; 7 bases map to TRBD1. V shed 6 bases, J shed 3 bases, and the junction held 11 bases outside the gene matches. This CDR3 region has 14 residues. The germline V gene has CDR1 SQVTM and CDR2 ANQGSEA.

The chain has TRBV4-1 and TRBJ2-1; 9 bases are a match to TRBD1. Germline V gene sequence: CDR1 MGHRA, CDR2 YSYEKL. CDR3 length: 16 amino acids. V was clipped by 0 bases and J by 5 bases; unmatched bases: 5. The chain's CDR3 is CASSQDTGQGHNEQFF. DNA for the CDR3: TGCGCCAGCAGCCAAGATACGGGACAGGGACACAATGAGCAGTTCTTC.

The chain recombines TRBV5-1 with TRBJ1-2, with TRBD1 as a possible D gene (6 bases). Trimming took off 4 bases at V and 8 bases at J, with 18 bases between the two ends. This CDR3 spans 14 amino acids. Looked up from germline, CDR1 is SGHRS and CDR2 is YFSETQ. CDR3 protein: CASSLGQILRGYTF. CDR3 DNA: TGCGCCAGCAGCCTAGGACAGATTCTTCGGGGCTACACCTTC.

The chain combines TRBV3-1 (or the pseudogene TRBV3-2) with TRBJ2-2; D ambiguous. Germline CDR1 reads LGHDT; CDR2 reads YNNKEL (reference sequence). The V end was cut by 2 bases, the J end by 6 bases, with 7 bases between. The CDR3 extends over 13 amino acids. Here the CDR3 DNA reads TGTGCCAGCAGCCAACGAGCCCCCGGGGAGCTGTTTTTT. Amino acid sequence: CASSQRAPGELFF.

CDR3 sequence reads: CASSPSRTGGSYNEQFF. As DNA, the CDR3 is TGTGCCAGCAGCCCCTCCCGGACAGGGGGGTCCTACAATGAGCAGTTCTTC. The rearrangement links TRBV7-8 to TRBJ2-1; 10 bases line up with TRBD1. Trimming took 5 bases from V and 1 from J; bases not matched to a gene: 8. This CDR3 is 17 amino acids long. Per germline, CDR1 SGHVS and CDR2 FQNEAQ.

This clone was counted once. J is TRBJ1-2 and V is TRBV6-5; 10 nucleotides agree with TRBD1. From germline, CDR1 is MNHEY and CDR2 SVGAGI. V dropped 2 bases and J dropped 7; count of bases not matched to a gene: 10. This CDR3 is 16 amino acids long. CDR3 in DNA: TGTGCCAGCAGTTACCGGTCCGGGACAGGGGCCCTTGGCTACACCTTC. It codes for CASSYRSGTGALGYTF.

This sequence joins TRBV11-2 and TRBJ1-1, with 9 bases identical to TRBD1. Germline loops: CDR1 SGHAT, CDR2 FQNNGV. The trim removed 5 bases at V and 4 bases at J, leaving 8 bases unmatched. The CDR3 has 15 residues. CDR3 in DNA: TGTGCCAGCAGCACCCGGGACAGGGTCGGCACTGAAGCTTTCTTT. It encodes CASSTRDRVGTEAFF.

This clone was seen just once. The chain uses TRBV5-1 and TRBJ1-2, with TRBD1 matching 10 bases. This CDR3 has 15 amino acids. Germline CDR1 and CDR2: SGHRS and YFSETQ. The junction had 8 bases not matched to a gene; V was cut back by 5 bases and J by 4 bases. The CDR3 spells CASRPPGTGAYGYTF. In DNA, the CDR3 is TGCGCCAGCAGGCCCCCCGGGACAGGGGCCTATGGCTACACCTTC. Filled out from reference TRBV5-1 and TRBJ1-2, the complete variable domain reads KAGVTQTPRYLIKTRGQQVTLSCSPISGHRSVSWYQQTPGQGLQFLFEYFSETQRNKGNFPGRFSGRQFSNSRSEMNVSTLELGDSALYLCASRPPGTGAYGYTFGSGTRLTVV.

The V call is TRBV7-2, the J call TRBJ2-7; 9 bases are shared with TRBD1. The CDR3 sequence is 12 residues long. The V gene's germline CDR1 is SGHTA and CDR2 FQGNSA. The junction had 0 bases not matched to a gene; V was cut back by 0 bases and J by 9 bases. This chain's CDR3 is CASSLADRGQYF. CDR3 DNA sequence: TGTGCCAGCAGCTTAGCGGACAGGGGGCAGTACTTC.

V and J are TRBV29-1 and TRBJ2-7; 10 bases align to TRBD1. Germline V lookup: CDR1 SQVTM, CDR2 ANQGSEA. The length of the CDR3 is 14 residues. V lost 6 bases, J lost 0 bases, and 5 bases stayed unmatched. The CDR3 DNA reads TGCAGCGTCGCCGGGACAGGGGTCTCCTACGAGCAGTACTTC. It specifies CSVAGTGVSYEQYF.